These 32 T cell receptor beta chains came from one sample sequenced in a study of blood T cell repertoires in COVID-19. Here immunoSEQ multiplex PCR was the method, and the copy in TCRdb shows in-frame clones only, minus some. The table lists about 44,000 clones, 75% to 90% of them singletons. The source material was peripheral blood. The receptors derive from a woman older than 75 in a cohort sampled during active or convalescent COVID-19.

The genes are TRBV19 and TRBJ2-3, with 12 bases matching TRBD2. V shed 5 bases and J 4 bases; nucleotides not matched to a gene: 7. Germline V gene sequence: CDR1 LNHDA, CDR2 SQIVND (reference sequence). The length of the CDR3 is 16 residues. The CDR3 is CASSSPTSGRADTQYF. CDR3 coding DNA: TGTGCCAGTAGTTCCCCGACTAGCGGGAGAGCAGATACGCAGTATTTT.

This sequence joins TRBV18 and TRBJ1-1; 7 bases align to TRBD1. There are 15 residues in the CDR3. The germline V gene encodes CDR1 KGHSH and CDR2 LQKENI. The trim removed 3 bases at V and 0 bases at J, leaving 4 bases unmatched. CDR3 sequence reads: CASSPRTGLNTEAFF. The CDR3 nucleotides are TGTGCCAGCTCACCCCGGACAGGCTTGAACACTGAAGCTTTCTTT.

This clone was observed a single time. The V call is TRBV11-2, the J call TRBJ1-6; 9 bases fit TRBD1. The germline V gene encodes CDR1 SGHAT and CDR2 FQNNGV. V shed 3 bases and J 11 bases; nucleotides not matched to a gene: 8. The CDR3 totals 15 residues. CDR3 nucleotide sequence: TGTGCCAGCAGCTTTCCGGGACAGGGAAAAGCACCCCTCCACTTT. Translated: CASSFPGQGKAPLHF.

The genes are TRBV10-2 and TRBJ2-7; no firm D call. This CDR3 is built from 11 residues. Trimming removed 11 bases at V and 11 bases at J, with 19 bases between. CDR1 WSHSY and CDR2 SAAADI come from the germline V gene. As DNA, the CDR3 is TGCGCCTCGAAGGCGGCGAGAGAGGAGTACTTC. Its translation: CASKAAREEYF.

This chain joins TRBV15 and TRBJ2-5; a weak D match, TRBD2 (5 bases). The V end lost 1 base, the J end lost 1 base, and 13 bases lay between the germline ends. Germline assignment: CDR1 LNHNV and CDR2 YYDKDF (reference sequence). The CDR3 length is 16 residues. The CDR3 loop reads CATSRAPLVTQETQYF. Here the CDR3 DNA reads TGTGCCACCAGCAGAGCCCCACTAGTAACCCAAGAGACCCAGTACTTC.

In DNA, the CDR3 is TGCGCCAGCAGCTTAGGGGGCGCCCACACTGAAGCTTTCTTT. It encodes CASSLGGAHTEAFF. The chain uses TRBV5-1 and TRBJ1-1; TRBD1 agrees at 7 bases. CDR3 length equals 14 residues. The germline V gene has CDR1 SGHRS and CDR2 YFSETQ. After removal of 2 bases from V and 3 bases from J, the junction contained 4 bases not matched to a gene.

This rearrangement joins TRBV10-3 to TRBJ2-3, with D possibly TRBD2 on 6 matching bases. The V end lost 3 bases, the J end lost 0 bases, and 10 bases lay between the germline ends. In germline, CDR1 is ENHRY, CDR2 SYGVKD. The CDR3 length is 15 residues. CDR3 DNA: TGTGCCATCAGTGAAGGAAGCGGGAGCACAGATACGCAGTATTTT. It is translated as CAISEGSGSTDTQYF.

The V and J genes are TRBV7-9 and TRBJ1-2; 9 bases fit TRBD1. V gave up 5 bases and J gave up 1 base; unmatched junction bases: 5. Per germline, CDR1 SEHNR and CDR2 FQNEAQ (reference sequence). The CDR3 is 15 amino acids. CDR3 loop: CASSQQGARNYGYTF. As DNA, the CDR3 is TGTGCCAGCAGCCAACAGGGGGCGCGTAACTATGGCTACACCTTC.

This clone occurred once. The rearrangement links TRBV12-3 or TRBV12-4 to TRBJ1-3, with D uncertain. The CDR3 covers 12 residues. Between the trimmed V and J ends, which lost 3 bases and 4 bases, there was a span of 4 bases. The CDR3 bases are TGTGCCAGCAGTTTCGTCGGAAACACCATATATTTT. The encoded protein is CASSFVGNTIYF.

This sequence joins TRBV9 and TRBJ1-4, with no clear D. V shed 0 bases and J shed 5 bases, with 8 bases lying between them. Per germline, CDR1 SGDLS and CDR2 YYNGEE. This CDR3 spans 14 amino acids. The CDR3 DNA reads TGTGCCAGCAGCGTAGGCCAGAAGAATGAAAAACTGTTTTTT. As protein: CASSVGQKNEKLFF.

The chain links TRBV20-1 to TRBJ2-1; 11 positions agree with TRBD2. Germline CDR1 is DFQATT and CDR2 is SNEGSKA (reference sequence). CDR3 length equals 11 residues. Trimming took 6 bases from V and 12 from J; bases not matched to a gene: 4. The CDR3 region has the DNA TGCAGTGCCAGACTAGCGGGGTGGCAGTTCTTC. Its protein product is CSARLAGWQFF.

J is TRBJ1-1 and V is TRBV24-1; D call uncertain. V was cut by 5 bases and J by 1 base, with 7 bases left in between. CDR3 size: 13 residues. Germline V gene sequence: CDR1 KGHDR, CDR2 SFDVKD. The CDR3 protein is CATSGAGNTEAFF. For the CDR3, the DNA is TGTGCCACCAGTGGTGCCGGGAACACTGAAGCTTTCTTT.

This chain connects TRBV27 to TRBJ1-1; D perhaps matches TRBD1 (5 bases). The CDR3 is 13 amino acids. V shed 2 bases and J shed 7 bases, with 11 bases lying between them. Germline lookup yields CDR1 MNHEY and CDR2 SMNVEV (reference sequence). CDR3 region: CASSLTGGHEAFF. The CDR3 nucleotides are TGTGCCAGCAGTTTAACAGGCGGCCATGAAGCTTTCTTT.

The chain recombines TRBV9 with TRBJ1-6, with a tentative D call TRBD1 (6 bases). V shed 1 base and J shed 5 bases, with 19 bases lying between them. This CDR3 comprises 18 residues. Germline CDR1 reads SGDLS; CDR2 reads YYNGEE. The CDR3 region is CASSVPWGGAANNSPLHF. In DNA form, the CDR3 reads TGTGCCAGCAGCGTACCATGGGGGGGGGCGGCTAATAATTCACCCCTCCACTTT.

The CDR3 DNA reads as TGTGCCAGCAGGGGGGACAGTGCCTATGGCTACACCTTC. It is translated as CASRGDSAYGYTF. The chain carries TRBV25-1 and TRBJ1-2; 7 bases agree with TRBD1. Looked up from germline, CDR1 is MGHDK and CDR2 is SYGVNS. V dropped 6 bases and J dropped 4; count of bases not matched to a gene: 5. This CDR3 contains 13 residues.

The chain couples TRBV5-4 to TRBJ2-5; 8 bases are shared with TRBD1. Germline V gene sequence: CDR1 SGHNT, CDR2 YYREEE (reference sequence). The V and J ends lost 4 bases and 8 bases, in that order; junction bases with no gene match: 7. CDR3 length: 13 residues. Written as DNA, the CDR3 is TGTGCCAGCAGCCCACAGGGGGGTTCAACCCAGTACTTC. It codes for CASSPQGGSTQYF.

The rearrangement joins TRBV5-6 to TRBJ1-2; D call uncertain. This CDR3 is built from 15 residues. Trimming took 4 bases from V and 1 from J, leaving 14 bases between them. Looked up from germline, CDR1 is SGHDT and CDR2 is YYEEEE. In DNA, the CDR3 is TGTGCCAGCAGCCGGGAGCAGCCCCTTAACTATGGCTACACCTTC. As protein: CASSREQPLNYGYTF. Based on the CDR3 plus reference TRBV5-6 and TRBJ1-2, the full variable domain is DAGVTQSPTHLIKTRGQQVTLRCSPKSGHDTVSWYQQALGQGPQFIFQYYEEEERQRGNFPDRFSGHQFPNYSSELNVNALLLGDSALYLCASSREQPLNYGYTFGSGTRLTVV.

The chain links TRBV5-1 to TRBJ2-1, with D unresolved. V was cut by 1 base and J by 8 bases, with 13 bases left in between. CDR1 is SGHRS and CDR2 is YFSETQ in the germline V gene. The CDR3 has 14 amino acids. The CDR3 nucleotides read TGCGCCAGCAGCTTGACCGCCCCCTCGGATGAGCAGTTCTTC. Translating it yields CASSLTAPSDEQFF.

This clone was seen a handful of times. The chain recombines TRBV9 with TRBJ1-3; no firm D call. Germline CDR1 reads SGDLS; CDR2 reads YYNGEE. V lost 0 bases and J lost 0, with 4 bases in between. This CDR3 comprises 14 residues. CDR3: CASSVDRSGNTIYF. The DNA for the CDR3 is TGTGCCAGCAGCGTAGATCGCTCTGGAAACACCATATATTTT.

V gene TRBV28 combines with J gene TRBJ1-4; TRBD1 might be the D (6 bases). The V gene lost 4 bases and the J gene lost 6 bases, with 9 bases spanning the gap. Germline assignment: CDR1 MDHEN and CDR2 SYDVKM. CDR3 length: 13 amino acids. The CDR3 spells CASSSRQDEKLFF. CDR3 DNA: TGTGCCAGCAGTTCCCGACAGGATGAAAAACTGTTTTTT.

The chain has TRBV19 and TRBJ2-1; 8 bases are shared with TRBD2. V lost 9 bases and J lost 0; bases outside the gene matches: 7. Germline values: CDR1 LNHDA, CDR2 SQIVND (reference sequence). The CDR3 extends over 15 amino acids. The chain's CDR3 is CASHIAGSSYNEQFF. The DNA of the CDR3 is TGTGCCAGCCACATAGCGGGGAGCTCCTACAATGAGCAGTTCTTC.

The CDR3 sequence is CATSRDPAGNQPQHF. CDR3 DNA: TGTGCCACCAGCAGAGATCCTGCAGGAAATCAGCCCCAGCATTTT. The rearrangement links TRBV15 to TRBJ1-5, with D unresolved. Germline loops: CDR1 LNHNV, CDR2 YYDKDF (reference sequence). Trimming cost V 0 bases and J 4 bases, with 10 bases left between them. The CDR3 is 15 amino acids.

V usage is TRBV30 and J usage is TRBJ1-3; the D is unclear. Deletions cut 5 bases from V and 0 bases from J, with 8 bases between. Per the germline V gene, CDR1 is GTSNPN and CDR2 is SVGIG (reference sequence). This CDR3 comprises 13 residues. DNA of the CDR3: TGTGCCTGGGCCGGTCTCTCTGGAAACACCATATATTTT. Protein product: CAWAGLSGNTIYF.

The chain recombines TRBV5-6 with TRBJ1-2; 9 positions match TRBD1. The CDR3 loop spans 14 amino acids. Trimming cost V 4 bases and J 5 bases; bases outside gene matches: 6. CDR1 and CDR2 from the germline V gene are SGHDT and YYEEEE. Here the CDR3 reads CASSLGQGLYGYTF. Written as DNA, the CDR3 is TGTGCCAGCAGCCTGGGACAGGGATTGTATGGCTACACCTTC. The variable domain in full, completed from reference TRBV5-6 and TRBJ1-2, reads DAGVTQSPTHLIKTRGQQVTLRCSPKSGHDTVSWYQQALGQGPQFIFQYYEEEERQRGNFPDRFSGHQFPNYSSELNVNALLLGDSALYLCASSLGQGLYGYTFGSGTRLTVV.

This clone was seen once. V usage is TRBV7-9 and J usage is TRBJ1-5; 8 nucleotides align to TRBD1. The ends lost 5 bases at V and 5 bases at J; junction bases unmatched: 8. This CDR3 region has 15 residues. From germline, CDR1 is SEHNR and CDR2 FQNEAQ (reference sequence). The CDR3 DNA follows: TGTGCCAGCAGCCTTGGACAGGGCGGGTATCAGCCCCAGCATTTT. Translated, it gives CASSLGQGGYQPQHF.

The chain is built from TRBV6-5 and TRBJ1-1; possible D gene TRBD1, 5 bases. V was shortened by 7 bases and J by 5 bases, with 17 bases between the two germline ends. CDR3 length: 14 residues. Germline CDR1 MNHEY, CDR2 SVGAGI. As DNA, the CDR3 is TGTGCCAGCACTCTGAACGAGCGGGGGACTGAAGCTTTCTTT. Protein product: CASTLNERGTEAFF.

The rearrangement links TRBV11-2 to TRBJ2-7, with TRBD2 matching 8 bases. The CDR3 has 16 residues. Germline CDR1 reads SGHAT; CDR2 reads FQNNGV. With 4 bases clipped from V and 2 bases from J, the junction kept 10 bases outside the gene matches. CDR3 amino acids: CASSYWIAGTTYEQYF. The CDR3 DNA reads TGTGCCAGCAGCTACTGGATAGCGGGAACCACCTACGAGCAGTACTTC.

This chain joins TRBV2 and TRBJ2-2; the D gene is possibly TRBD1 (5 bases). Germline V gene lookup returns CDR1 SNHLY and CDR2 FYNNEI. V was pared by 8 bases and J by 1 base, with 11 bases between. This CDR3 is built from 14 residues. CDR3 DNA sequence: TGTGCCAGCGAGATGGGGCTGAACACCGGGGAGCTGTTTTTT. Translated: CASEMGLNTGELFF.

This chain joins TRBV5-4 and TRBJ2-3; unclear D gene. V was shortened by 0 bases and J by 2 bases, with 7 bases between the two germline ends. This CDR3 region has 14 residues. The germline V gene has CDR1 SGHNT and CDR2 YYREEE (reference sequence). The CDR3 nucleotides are TGTGCCAGCAGCTTGGACGCCTACACAGATACGCAGTATTTT. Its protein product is CASSLDAYTDTQYF. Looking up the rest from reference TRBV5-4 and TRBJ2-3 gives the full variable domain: ETGVTQSPTHLIKTRGQQVTLRCSSQSGHNTVSWYQQALGQGPQFIFQYYREEENGRGNFPPRFSGLQFPNYSSELNVNALELDDSALYLCASSLDAYTDTQYFGPGTRLTVL.

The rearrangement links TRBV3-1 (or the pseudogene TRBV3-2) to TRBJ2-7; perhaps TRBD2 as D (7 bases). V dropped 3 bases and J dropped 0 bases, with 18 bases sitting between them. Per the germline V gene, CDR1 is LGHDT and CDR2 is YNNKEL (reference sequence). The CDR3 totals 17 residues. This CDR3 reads CASSQPPGGADSYEQYF. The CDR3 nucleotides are TGTGCCAGCAGCCAGCCCCCGGGGGGCGCGGACTCCTACGAGCAGTACTTC.

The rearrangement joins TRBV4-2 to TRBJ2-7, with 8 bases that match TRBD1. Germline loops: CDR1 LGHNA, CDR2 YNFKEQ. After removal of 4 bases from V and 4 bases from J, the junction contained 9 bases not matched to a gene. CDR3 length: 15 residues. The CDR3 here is CASSRQGTMDYEQYF. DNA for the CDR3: TGTGCCAGCAGCCGACAGGGGACCATGGATTACGAGCAGTACTTC.

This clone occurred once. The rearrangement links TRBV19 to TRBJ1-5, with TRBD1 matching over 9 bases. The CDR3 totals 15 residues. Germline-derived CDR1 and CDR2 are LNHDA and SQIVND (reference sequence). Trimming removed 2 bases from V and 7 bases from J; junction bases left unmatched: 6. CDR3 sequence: CASSIMGQGKQPQHF. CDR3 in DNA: TGTGCCAGTAGTATAATGGGACAGGGAAAACAGCCCCAGCATTTT.